The 3 T cell receptor beta chains reported below all come from one sample, sequenced in a study of T-cell reconstitution after alpha-beta-depleted transplantation in children (dated by TCRdb to 2016 to 2017). Library generation was performed with PCR. TCRdb names Illumina HiSeq 2500 as the instrument used. To normalize quantification of the TCRbeta repertoire, the TCR libraries were built with molecular barcoding that relied on unique molecular identifiers. TCRdb handled the public reads itself, with Q25 trimming in fastp and clone calling in MiXCR, and kept productive beta chains. Rows are unified per CDR3 protein, each entry keeping the most common DNA and genes. This sample holds a few hundred thousand distinct CDR3 sequences; 10% were observed only once. Together, the top ten hold less than 8% of the sample. This specimen's treatment or condition label, per the study, means: allogeneic hematopoietic cell transplantation with graft depleted of TCRalphabeta T cells and CD19 B cells.

The sample consisted of PBMCs, taken before TCRalphabeta/CD19-depleted stem cell transplant. The receptors were gathered from a boy less than two years old with acute myeloid leukemia, due to receive a stem cell transplant.

The table lists this clonotype with many counts. J is TRBJ2-1 and V is TRBV29-1; 13 bases are shared with TRBD2. V dropped 7 bases and J dropped 5; count of bases not matched to a gene: 8. Germline V gene data show CDR1 as SQVTM and CDR2 as ANQGSEA. The CDR3 sequence is 15 residues long. CDR3 region: CSGRLAGGLDNEQFF. DNA for the CDR3: TGCAGCGGAAGACTAGCGGGAGGCCTTGACAATGAGCAGTTCTTC.

This rearrangement joins TRBV20-1 to TRBJ2-1; TRBD2 might be the D (6 bases). The CDR3 has 14 amino acids. V shed 5 bases and J shed 3 bases, with 14 bases lying between them. Per germline, CDR1 DFQATT and CDR2 SNEGSKA (reference sequence). CDR3 DNA sequence: TGCAGTGCTCTCGGAGGGCGGGACTACAATGAGCAGTTCTTC. Amino acids: CSALGGRDYNEQFF.

This clonotype was counted at least ten times. The rearrangement joins TRBV25-1 to TRBJ2-7; 7 positions match TRBD1. V shed 2 bases, J shed 3 bases, and the junction held 7 bases outside the gene matches. CDR1 and CDR2 (germline): MGHDK, SYGVNS. The CDR3 spans 15 residues. The CDR3 DNA follows: TGTGCCAGCAGTGAAATCGACAGGGAGTACTACGAGCAGTACTTC. It is translated as CASSEIDREYYEQYF.